This T cell receptor (beta chain) was identified during a study of T cell changes during pregnancy in multiple sclerosis. The CDR3 loop spans 13 amino acids. Germline loops: CDR1 SEHNR, CDR2 FQNEAQ (reference sequence). Trimming pared 5 bases from V and 2 bases from J, leaving 9 bases between. Here immunoSEQ multiplex PCR was the method, and the copy in TCRdb shows in-frame clones only, minus some. The table records about 83,000 clones, approximately 91% of them present only once. The TCR was taken from a female donor in good health, serving as a control in a pregnancy study. Some clones in this sample may be carry-over from other donors' samples. The rearrangement links TRBV7-9 to TRBJ1-2, with TRBD1 as a possible D gene (5 bases). Sequenced material: PBMCs, taken in the first trimester of pregnancy. CDR3: CASSQDRNYGYTF. DNA of the CDR3: TGTGCCAGCAGCCAAGACAGAAACTATGGCTACACCTTC.